This T cell receptor (beta chain) was retrieved from a study of T-cell memory formation after mild COVID-19 listed by TCRdb under 2021. Study-wide context: TCR sequence clusters from the two donors were found to be largely donor specific. Two young, previously healthy adult volunteers, one female and one male, were included in the cohort. T-cell clones expanding and contracting after mild COVID-19 in a couple of donors were tracked by longitudinal TCRalpha and TCRbeta repertoire sequencing.

The germline V gene (reference sequence) sets CDR1 to MNHEY and CDR2 to SMNVEV. Unmatched junction bases come to 12, with V trimmed by 5 bases and J by 14 bases. Spanning cysteine to phenylalanine, the CDR3 consists of 13 amino acids. The retained sequence is limited to the CDR3, 39 bases, with the frame set at the first base. In the case of this clonotype: Its antigen is unknown. Nothing much larger sits one base from this clone, and base qualities are not available.

The sequencing machine was an Illumina NovaSeq 6000. cDNA libraries for TCRalpha and TCRbeta were prepared by 5'RACE using constant-segment primers, with sample barcodes and unique molecular identifiers added. Trizol reagent was used to extract RNA from every sample. Amplification of the libraries took two PCR steps, and the second step added a second sample barcode plus Illumina TruSeq adapters. Libraries were sequenced on an Illumina NovaSeq with 2 x 150 bp paired-end reads. In the paper's pipeline: Reads were demultiplexed and collapsed into UMI-guided consensus sequences with migec v1.2.7. Using mixcr v2.1.11, UMI consensuses were aligned to TRA and TRB V and J templates and then assembled into clonotypes. A clonotype was counted as expanded or contracted only when both edgeR and NoisET called the clonotype significant, with the noise models trained on biological replicates. edgeR calls used a false discovery rate-adjusted p below 0.01 and a log2 fold-change threshold of 1. As an exploratory analysis of dynamics, max-normalized trajectories of the 1000 most abundant clonotypes were examined by PCA with hierarchical clustering. Separately sequenced CD4+ and CD8+ repertoires were used to assign a CD4 or CD8 phenotype to each responding clone. TCRdb itself trimmed the public reads at Q25 with fastp, ran MiXCR and retained productive beta chains. Each CDR3 protein gets just one entry, which takes the most common genes and DNA from the rows behind it. These V and J calls originate from TCRdb's pipeline instead of the authors' own analysis. For this sample there are hundreds of thousands of distinct CDR3 sequences; 24% appear just once. Of the sample, roughly 9.7% falls within the top ten clones.

Ficoll-Paque density gradient centrifugation was the method used to isolate PBMCs. On the study overall, not on this receptor specifically: SARS-CoV-2 specificity of the second-wave clones peaking on day 37 was not confirmed. Balanced CD4/CD8 phenotypes were observed for clones contracting from day 15 to 85, whereas a bias towards CD4+ was observed for a second wave of clones expanding from day 15 to 37. The study covered only a couple of mild cases, and larger cohorts including severe cases with pre-infection samples were considered necessary. Some responding clones were detected in pre-infection memory, which suggested that pre-existing cross-reactive memory T cells had joined the SARS-CoV-2 response. Contracting CD4+ clones appeared mostly in the CM and EM memory subsets, whereas CD8+ clones were enriched in EMRA.

This chain joins TRBV27 to TRBJ2-1; TRBD2 lines up with 7 middle nucleotides. The sample taken for sequencing was PBMCs or a T cell subset sorted from them (not recorded which). This TCR came from an adult woman who had mild COVID-19 (a few samples of this study predate the infection). The sample titles of this study are shuffled in the database, so cell type and time point are left out; the donor was told from shared clones. The DNA sequence follows: TGTGCCAGCAGTGAGGGTACTAGCGTTAAGGAGTTCTTC. Its coded protein is CASSEGTSVKEFF.